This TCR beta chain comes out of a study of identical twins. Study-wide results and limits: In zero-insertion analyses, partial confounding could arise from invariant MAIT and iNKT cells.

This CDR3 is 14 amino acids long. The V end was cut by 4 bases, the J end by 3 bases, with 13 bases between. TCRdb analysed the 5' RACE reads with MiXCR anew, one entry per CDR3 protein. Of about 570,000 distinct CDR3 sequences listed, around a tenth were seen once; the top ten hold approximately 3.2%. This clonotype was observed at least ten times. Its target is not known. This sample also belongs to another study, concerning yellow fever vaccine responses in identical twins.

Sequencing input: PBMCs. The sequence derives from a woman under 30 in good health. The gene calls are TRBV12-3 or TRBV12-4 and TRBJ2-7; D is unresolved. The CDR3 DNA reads TGTGCCAGCAGTTCCGACACTACTAACTACGAGCAGTACTTC. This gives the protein CASSSDTTNYEQYF.